This passage covers 18 T cell receptor beta chains from one sample sequenced in a study of Ad26.COV2.S vaccination and SARS-CoV-2 variants. Described treatment: 19 received Ad26.COV2.S at low or high dose, single or two shots; 5 received placebo; per-sample allocation not given. The investigators took samples on day 63 after the first vaccine or placebo injection. The protocol was immunoSEQ multiplex PCR, while the TCRdb copy is restricted to in-frame clones and leaves out a portion. The table has 300,000 to 350,000 clones, about 90% seen once. The specimen was peripheral blood, collected in a trial of Ad26.COV2.S vaccine versus placebo. The receptors come from a person aged 18-60 years who received the Ad26.COV2.S COVID-19 vaccine or a placebo.

V is TRBV10-2 and J is TRBJ1-2, with 10 bases that match TRBD1. This CDR3 is 15 amino acids long. Germline V CDR1 and CDR2: WSHSY, SAAADI. With 6 bases clipped from V and 7 bases from J, the junction kept 11 bases outside the gene matches. CDR3 bases: TGCGCCAGCAGAGGGACAGGGGAGCAAAGGAGTGGCTACACCTTC. Translated: CASRGTGEQRSGYTF.

The chain employs TRBV5-1 and TRBJ1-1; unclear D gene. The CDR3 is 16 amino acids. V dropped 4 bases and J dropped 4 bases, with 20 bases sitting between them. Germline V gene sequence: CDR1 SGHRS, CDR2 YFSETQ. In DNA, the CDR3 is TGCGCCAGCAGCCCCCCACCGGGCCTCCGGGTCACTGAAGCTTTCTTT. Amino acid sequence: CASSPPPGLRVTEAFF.

The chain links TRBV7-2 to TRBJ1-3, with TRBD1 as a possible D gene (5 bases). Trimming cost V 0 bases and J 0 bases, with 9 bases left between them. Germline V lookup: CDR1 SGHTA, CDR2 FQGNSA. CDR3 length equals 16 residues. The CDR3, as DNA: TGTGCCAGCAGCTTAGCACCGGGACGCTCTGGAAACACCATATATTTT. This codes for CASSLAPGRSGNTIYF.

V gene TRBV14 combines with J gene TRBJ2-3; D perhaps matches TRBD1 (6 bases). The CDR3 length is 16 residues. Trimming pared 2 bases from V and 3 bases from J, leaving 15 bases between. Germline loops: CDR1 SGHDN, CDR2 FVKESK. CDR3 DNA: TGTGCCAGCAGCCAAAAGGTCTGGGGGCTGACAGATACGCAGTATTTT. It codes for CASSQKVWGLTDTQYF. Together with reference TRBV14 and TRBJ2-3, the CDR3 gives the full variable domain: EAGVTQFPSHSVIEKGQTVTLRCDPISGHDNLYWYRRVMGKEIKFLLHFVKESKQDESGMPNNRFLAERTGGTYSTLKVQPAELEDSGVYFCASSQKVWGLTDTQYFGPGTRLTVL.

The chain recombines TRBV12-3 or TRBV12-4 with TRBJ1-5; D is unresolved. Trimming removed 5 bases from V and 0 bases from J, with 2 bases in between. CDR3 length equals 12 residues. Here the CDR3 reads CASSDSNQPQHF. The CDR3 DNA sequence: TGTGCCAGCAGTGATAGCAATCAGCCCCAGCATTTT.

The V gene is TRBV24-1, the J gene TRBJ2-7, with 8 bases aligning to TRBD1. Germline V gene lookup returns CDR1 KGHDR and CDR2 SFDVKD. V lost 4 bases to trimming and J lost 0 bases; unmatched junction nucleotides: 7. The CDR3 has 16 residues. CDR3 coding DNA: TGTGCCACCAGTGACCCGGGACAGGTCCTCTCCTACGAGCAGTACGTC. Residues: CATSDPGQVLSYEQYV.

CDR3 coding DNA: TGTGCCAGCACAGATACAGGGGGCACCGGGGAGCTGTTTTTT. This gives the protein CASTDTGGTGELFF. The chain uses TRBV28 and TRBJ2-2; TRBD1 agrees at 8 bases. The CDR3 is 14 amino acids. The germline gives CDR1 MDHEN, CDR2 SYDVKM. After removal of 7 bases from V and 4 bases from J, the junction contained 5 bases not matched to a gene.

The gene calls are TRBV9 and TRBJ1-3; D remains unclear. In germline, CDR1 is SGDLS, CDR2 YYNGEE. Deletions cut 4 bases from V and 8 bases from J, with 10 bases between. The CDR3 has 12 amino acids. The CDR3, as DNA: TGTGCCAGCAGCTTAAAAACGGACACCATATATTTT. It is translated as CASSLKTDTIYF.

The chain has TRBV19 and TRBJ1-2, with 12 bases identical to TRBD1. The V gene end was trimmed by 4 bases and the J gene end by 3 bases; junction bases not matched to a gene: 12. The CDR3 is 18 amino acids. Germline-derived CDR1 and CDR2 are LNHDA and SQIVND (reference sequence). The CDR3 DNA follows: TGTGCCAGTAGTACGCGCTGGGACAGGGGGCTCGGGGACTATGGCTACACCTTC. Encoded protein: CASSTRWDRGLGDYGYTF.

The chain is built from TRBV18 and TRBJ2-3; possibly TRBD2 for D (6 bases). The CDR3 length is 18 residues. The V end was cut by 2 bases, the J end by 0 bases, with 18 bases between. In germline, CDR1 is KGHSH, CDR2 LQKENI. CDR3 loop: CASSPYGPWEVSTDTQYF. The CDR3 nucleotides are TGTGCCAGCTCACCATACGGTCCCTGGGAGGTCAGCACAGATACGCAGTATTTT.

The chain carries TRBV7-6 and TRBJ2-7, with 11 bases aligning to TRBD2. V was clipped by 0 bases and J by 2 bases; unmatched bases: 3. Germline CDR1 SGHVS, CDR2 FNYEAQ. The CDR3 is 16 amino acids. CDR3 bases: TGTGCCAGCAGCTTAGCGACTAGCGGGGCTACCTACGAGCAGTACTTC. It is translated as CASSLATSGATYEQYF.

The rearrangement links TRBV4-3 to TRBJ2-1; a weak D match, TRBD2 (5 bases). This CDR3 is built from 15 residues. Germline V gives CDR1 LGHNA, CDR2 YSLEER. V lost 4 bases, J lost 0 bases, and 10 bases lay in between. The CDR3 protein is CASSPDGVSYNEQFF. The CDR3 bases are TGCGCCAGCAGCCCCGACGGGGTCTCCTACAATGAGCAGTTCTTC.

The V and J genes are TRBV2 and TRBJ1-6; 7 bases map to TRBD1. V shed 6 bases and J 14 bases; nucleotides not matched to a gene: 16. The germline CDR1 and CDR2 sequences are SNHLY and FYNNEI. This CDR3 has 15 residues. The CDR3 DNA is TGTGCCAGCAGAGCCCGACAGGGTCCGGAGGGGGCCCTCCACTTT. This encodes CASRARQGPEGALHF.

The V and J genes are TRBV2 and TRBJ2-2; D possibly uses TRBD1 or TRBD2 (7 bases each). The ends were cut back, 8 bases at V and 7 bases at J, with 14 bases in the middle. There are 13 residues in the CDR3. Germline lookup yields CDR1 SNHLY and CDR2 FYNNEI. CDR3 DNA sequence: TGTGCCAGCCGTCAGGGGGGGTTCGGGGAGCTGTTTTTT. Its protein product is CASRQGGFGELFF.

The chain carries TRBV28 and TRBJ1-1; possibly TRBD1 for D (5 bases). Trimming took 6 bases from V and 4 from J, leaving 15 bases between them. Per the germline V gene, CDR1 is MDHEN and CDR2 is SYDVKM. The CDR3 has 14 amino acids. DNA of the CDR3: TGTGCCAGCAGCTCCGGTGGGACCGGCACTGAAGCTTTCTTT. Translated: CASSSGGTGTEAFF.

DNA for the CDR3: TGCAGCGTTGAAGATCGGGGGACCCGAGCCGTAGCTTTCTTT. It is translated as CSVEDRGTRAVAFF. The chain employs TRBV29-1 and TRBJ1-1; TRBD1 is a possible D gene (5 bases). V was cut by 0 bases and J by 10 bases, with 18 bases left in between. This CDR3 comprises 14 residues. Germline V gene data show CDR1 as SQVTM and CDR2 as ANQGSEA.

The CDR3 sequence: CASSFEAGVHYEQYV. CDR3 in DNA: TGTGCCAGCAGTTTCGAAGCGGGAGTACACTACGAGCAGTACGTC. The rearrangement links TRBV27 to TRBJ2-7; 8 bases line up with TRBD2. V was clipped by 3 bases and J by 3 bases; unmatched bases: 7. The CDR3 runs 15 residues. CDR1 and CDR2 from the germline V gene are MNHEY and SMNVEV (reference sequence).

This clone is a singleton in its sample. This chain uses TRBV28 with TRBJ2-1, with 10 bases that match TRBD1. Germline CDR1 and CDR2: MDHEN and SYDVKM. Trimming took 5 bases from V and 8 from J; bases not matched to a gene: 12. This CDR3 spans 16 amino acids. Written as DNA, the CDR3 is TGTGCCAGCAGTCCCCCGGGGACAGGGGTAGTGGATGAGCAGTTCTTC. It encodes CASSPPGTGVVDEQFF.